The sequence of this T cell receptor beta chain was determined in a study of blood T cell repertoires in COVID-19. This CDR3 is built from 15 residues. Germline V gene data show CDR1 as LGHNA and CDR2 as YNFKEQ. The V end was cut by 1 base, the J end by 4 bases, with 14 bases between. Some clones are missing from TCRdb's copy, which holds only in-frame ones; the method was immunoSEQ multiplex PCR. The profile covers approximately 220,000 clones, with around nine tenths appearing a single time and approximately 6.2% taken by the ten largest. The rearrangement joins TRBV4-2 to TRBJ2-7, with D perhaps matching TRBD2 (5 bases). This clonotype originated in a man aged 55 to 70 who had recovered from COVID-19. Source material: peripheral blood. The CDR3 nucleotides are TGTGCCAGCAGCCAAGGGGCGGGTTTGGGTTACGAGCAGTACTTC. This encodes CASSQGAGLGYEQYF.